This TCR beta chain is from a study of blood T cell repertoires in COVID-19. The wider study: The samples span acute and convalescent COVID-19 from the United States, Italy and Spain.

As originally analysed: Cell counts per sample came from amplifying reference gene primers. Clones were sequenced by immunoSEQ multiplex PCR, and TCRdb holds only the in-frame ones, with some missing. For V, J and clone size, that table is used; D and trimming come from the DNA. The table lists approximately 250,000 clones, about 83% of them singletons, with roughly 5.2% in the top ten. V lost 6 bases, J lost 7 bases, and 15 bases stayed unmatched. Germline CDR1 MGHDK, CDR2 SYGVNS. This CDR3 region has 17 residues. The sequenced sample was peripheral blood. The TCR was taken from a woman of 80 years or more with COVID-19, enrolled during active disease. V and J are TRBV25-1 and TRBJ2-4, with TRBD1 identical over 10 bases. The CDR3 DNA follows: TGTGCCAGCAGCCCAGGGGGGACAGGGGCGGGAGTGAACATTCAGTACTTC. Its translation: CASSPGGTGAGVNIQYF.